What follows are 26 T cell receptor beta chains derived from one specimen sequenced in a study of memory CD4+ T cells and cytomegalovirus serostatus. TCRdb's table, derived via immunoSEQ multiplex PCR, lists solely in-frame clones and lacks some. The sample consists of fewer than 50,000 clones, 79% of them appearing once. Single viable CD3+CD4+CD8-CD45RO+ cells were sorted as the memory CD4+ T cells. The sample consisted of memory CD4+ T cells from blood. These receptors all come from an adult in good health and CMV-seronegative.

The chain employs TRBV7-9 and TRBJ2-7; 11 bases map to TRBD1. This CDR3 comprises 13 residues. V lost 5 bases to trimming and J lost 7 bases; unmatched junction nucleotides: 4. Germline V lookup: CDR1 SEHNR, CDR2 FQNEAQ (reference sequence). DNA of the CDR3: TGTGCCAGCAGCCGGGGACAGGGGGGGGAGCAGTACTTC. It yields the protein CASSRGQGGEQYF.

This clone came up once. The chain employs TRBV7-2 and TRBJ2-1; 9 nucleotides line up with TRBD2. The trim removed 4 bases at V and 9 bases at J, leaving 10 bases unmatched. Germline loops: CDR1 SGHTA, CDR2 FQGNSA. The CDR3 is 15 amino acids. The CDR3 nucleotides read TGTGCCAGCAGCTGGGCCAGCGGGAGGTTTAGTGAGCAGTTCTTC. It specifies CASSWASGRFSEQFF.

This chain connects TRBV10-1 to TRBJ2-2; D unresolved. Per the germline V gene, CDR1 is WNHNN and CDR2 is SYGVQD (reference sequence). Deletions cut 2 bases from V and 7 bases from J, with 5 bases between. CDR3 size: 12 residues. The CDR3 DNA is TGCGCCAGCAGTGAGAACGTCGGGGAGCTGTTTTTT. Residues: CASSENVGELFF.

In its sample, this clone ranks as medium-sized. This sequence joins TRBV5-1 and TRBJ1-1; D not resolved. V lost 3 bases and J lost 6, with 15 bases in between. CDR3 length: 14 residues. The germline CDR1 and CDR2 sequences are SGHRS and YFSETQ. CDR3 region: CASSYGGQRAEAFF. DNA for the CDR3: TGCGCCAGCAGCTACGGAGGTCAGAGGGCTGAAGCTTTCTTT.

The chain recombines TRBV4-3 with TRBJ1-2; D call uncertain. The CDR3 contains 15 residues. Germline lookup yields CDR1 LGHNA and CDR2 YSLEER. Deletions cut 0 bases from V and 5 bases from J, with 13 bases between. CDR3 nucleotide sequence: TGCGCCAGCAGCCAAGATGGGCAGTCGCTTTATGGCTACACCTTC. It yields the protein CASSQDGQSLYGYTF.

This chain connects TRBV5-1 to TRBJ1-1; TRBD1 agrees at 7 bases. Trimming at V came to 4 bases and at J to 11 bases, leaving 11 bases not matched to a gene. CDR1 and CDR2 from the germline V gene are SGHRS and YFSETQ. This CDR3 is 13 amino acids long. As DNA, the CDR3 is TGCGCCAGCAGCATTTTAGGGGGCGATAGTGCTTTCTTT. Translation gives CASSILGGDSAFF.

The V gene is TRBV5-4, the J gene TRBJ2-3; TRBD2 matches at 12 bases. The CDR3 is 18 amino acids. CDR1 is SGHNT, CDR2 YYREEE, per germline (reference sequence). The V gene end was trimmed by 3 bases and the J gene end by 3 bases; junction bases not matched to a gene: 11. The CDR3 loop reads CASSSRTSGKGRTDTQYF. In DNA, the CDR3 is TGTGCCAGCAGCTCCAGGACTAGCGGGAAGGGGAGGACAGATACGCAGTATTTT.

V and J are TRBV5-1 and TRBJ2-5; D possibly corresponds to TRBD2 (7 bases). Per the germline V gene, CDR1 is SGHRS and CDR2 is YFSETQ. The length of the CDR3 is 16 residues. Deletions cut 0 bases from V and 5 bases from J, with 17 bases between. The DNA of the CDR3 is TGCGCCAGCAGCTTGGTTCCTAGCGGAGGGGGGGAGACCCAGTACTTC. Translation gives CASSLVPSGGGETQYF.

J is TRBJ1-1 and V is TRBV18; 8 bases fit TRBD1. The CDR3 is 17 residues long. V gave up 4 bases and J gave up 1 base; unmatched junction bases: 11. Looked up from germline, CDR1 is KGHSH and CDR2 is LQKENI. Written as DNA, the CDR3 is TGTGCCAGCTCACGTTCACAAACAGGGGGGAAGAACACTGAAGCTTTCTTT. It is translated as CASSRSQTGGKNTEAFF.

The chain employs TRBV27 and TRBJ2-5; TRBD1 aligns across 8 bases. This CDR3 has 15 residues. The germline V gene has CDR1 MNHEY and CDR2 SMNVEV (reference sequence). The V gene end was trimmed by 6 bases and the J gene end by 5 bases; junction bases not matched to a gene: 11. This chain's CDR3 is CASRQDRVFSETQYF. The CDR3, as DNA: TGTGCCAGCAGGCAGGACAGGGTTTTTTCGGAGACCCAGTACTTC.

The rearrangement links TRBV6-5 to TRBJ2-2; a possible D gene is TRBD1 (5 bases). The V end lost 4 bases, the J end lost 4 bases, and 10 bases lay between the germline ends. The CDR3 extends over 14 amino acids. The germline gives CDR1 MNHEY, CDR2 SVGAGI. The CDR3 reads CASSWGGATGELFF. The CDR3, as DNA: TGTGCCAGCAGTTGGGGTGGGGCCACCGGGGAGCTGTTTTTT.

The DNA for the CDR3 is TGTGCCAGCAGCCTCCTACAGGGGGGGGAGACCCAGTACTTC. Protein product: CASSLLQGGETQYF. V and J are TRBV7-9 and TRBJ2-5; tentatively, D is TRBD1 (8 bases). Germline V gene sequence: CDR1 SEHNR, CDR2 FQNEAQ (reference sequence). V lost 5 bases, J lost 5 bases, and 15 bases lay in between. This CDR3 comprises 14 residues.

V is TRBV19 and J is TRBJ1-1, with D tentatively TRBD1 (5 bases). Per germline, CDR1 LNHDA and CDR2 SQIVND (reference sequence). V gave up 8 bases and J gave up 1 base, with 14 bases separating them. CDR3 length equals 14 residues. CDR3 nucleotide sequence: TGTGCCAGTGGATCCGGGACTCCGAACACTGAAGCTTTCTTT. It yields the protein CASGSGTPNTEAFF.

The chain employs TRBV7-2 and TRBJ2-5; tentatively, D is TRBD1 or TRBD2 (7 bases each). The CDR3 covers 15 residues. Trimming took off 1 base at V and 5 bases at J, with 14 bases between the two ends. Per the germline V gene, CDR1 is SGHTA and CDR2 is FQGNSA. In DNA form, the CDR3 reads TGTGCCAGCAGCTTAGGCGACAGGGAGGGGGAGACCCAGTACTTC. Translated, it gives CASSLGDREGETQYF.

The V call is TRBV18, the J call TRBJ2-5, with TRBD2 matching 9 bases. In germline, CDR1 is KGHSH, CDR2 LQKENI. This CDR3 spans 15 amino acids. Trimming removed 2 bases from V and 2 bases from J; junction bases left unmatched: 3. The CDR3 coding sequence is TGTGCCAGCTCACCAGTTGCGGGAGGGCAAGAGACCCAGTACTTC. It yields the protein CASSPVAGGQETQYF.

This clone has a handful of counts. V gene TRBV5-1 combines with J gene TRBJ1-2; the D is unclear. The germline gives CDR1 SGHRS, CDR2 YFSETQ. The V and J ends lost 4 bases and 0 bases respectively, with 10 bases between them. The CDR3 is made up of 14 amino acids. CDR3 nucleotides: TGCGCCAGCAGCCCAGACGGTTCTAACTATGGCTACACCTTC. This sequence encodes CASSPDGSNYGYTF.

This chain links TRBV11-2 with TRBJ2-3; 11 bases are shared with TRBD2. After removal of 3 bases from V and 7 bases from J, the junction contained 9 bases not matched to a gene. The germline V gene encodes CDR1 SGHAT and CDR2 FQNNGV. The CDR3 spans 16 residues. The CDR3 DNA sequence: TGTGCCAGCAGCTTGCTCCGGGTAGCGGGAGGGTATACGCAGTATTTT. Amino acid sequence: CASSLLRVAGGYTQYF.

This rearrangement joins TRBV7-2 to TRBJ2-4; unclear D gene. Germline-derived CDR1 and CDR2 are SGHTA and FQGNSA. The CDR3 sequence is 13 residues long. V gave up 3 bases and J gave up 8 bases, with 11 bases separating them. The CDR3, as DNA: TGTGCCAGCAGCTTTTCAAGGGTAGACATTCAGTACTTC. This gives the protein CASSFSRVDIQYF. The variable domain in full, with the rest retrieved from reference TRBV7-2 and TRBJ2-4, is GAGVSQSPSNKVTEKGKDVELRCDPISGHTALYWYRQSLGQGLEFLIYFQGNSAPDKSGLPSDRFSAERTGGSVSTLTIQRTQQEDSAVYLCASSFSRVDIQYFGAGTRLSVL.

V usage is TRBV29-1 and J usage is TRBJ2-7, with 9 bases matching TRBD2. In germline, CDR1 is SQVTM, CDR2 ANQGSEA. The J segment lost 4 bases and the V segment lost 6 bases, leaving 10 bases of the junction unmatched. The CDR3 totals 14 residues. This CDR3 reads CSVTGTSSLYEQYF. The CDR3 region has the DNA TGCAGCGTCACCGGGACTAGCTCCCTATACGAGCAGTACTTC.

The chain has TRBV30 and TRBJ1-6, with D possibly matching TRBD1 (6 bases). The CDR3 spans 15 residues. V lost 4 bases, J lost 6 bases, and 16 bases lay in between. Germline V gene lookup returns CDR1 GTSNPN and CDR2 SVGIG (reference sequence). The CDR3 DNA is TGTGCCTGGACCCGACAGGTGGGCGGTAATTCACCCCTCCACTTT. It encodes CAWTRQVGGNSPLHF. The complete variable domain, with remaining parts taken from reference TRBV30 and TRBJ1-6, reads SQTIHQWPATLVQPVGSPLSLECTVEGTSNPNLYWYRQAAGRGLQLLFYSVGIGQISSEVPQNLSASRPQDRQFILSSKKLLLSDSGFYLCAWTRQVGGNSPLHFGNGTRLTVT.

The chain links TRBV6-5 to TRBJ1-2; possibly TRBD1 for D (5 bases). The CDR3 contains 14 residues. The germline V gene encodes CDR1 MNHEY and CDR2 SVGAGI. Trimming pared 2 bases from V and 4 bases from J, leaving 11 bases between. CDR3 DNA: TGTGCCAGCAGTTACCGGGGCTGGGGCTATGGCTACACCTTC. This encodes CASSYRGWGYGYTF.

This sequence joins TRBV4-2 and TRBJ1-5; 7 nucleotides agree with TRBD1. With 1 base clipped from V and 6 bases from J, the junction kept 12 bases outside the gene matches. Germline V gives CDR1 LGHNA, CDR2 YNFKEQ. The CDR3 is made up of 17 amino acids. In DNA form, the CDR3 reads TGTGCCAGCAGCCAAGTTTTCGCAGGGGGAATAGGTCAGCCCCAGCATTTT. It is translated as CASSQVFAGGIGQPQHF.

The chain is built from TRBV30 and TRBJ1-5, with D unresolved. The CDR3 contains 13 residues. The germline V and J ends were trimmed by 3 bases and 5 bases, with 11 bases remaining between them. The germline gives CDR1 GTSNPN, CDR2 SVGIG (reference sequence). The CDR3 region is CAWSAWRDQPQHF. DNA of the CDR3: TGTGCCTGGAGCGCTTGGAGAGATCAGCCCCAGCATTTT.

The genes are TRBV14 and TRBJ1-6; tentative D call: TRBD1 (6 bases). Germline CDR1 SGHDN, CDR2 FVKESK. The CDR3 is 14 residues long. Trimming pared 2 bases from V and 10 bases from J, leaving 12 bases between. The CDR3 DNA is TGTGCCAGCAGCCAAACAGGGCCCCTGTCACCCCTCCACTTT. Protein product: CASSQTGPLSPLHF.

This rearrangement joins TRBV6-5 to TRBJ2-1; tentative D call: TRBD2 (5 bases). The CDR3 contains 14 residues. Germline CDR1 reads MNHEY; CDR2 reads SVGAGI. Trimming left V 7 bases short and J 6 bases short, with 16 bases between. The CDR3 loop is CASKRTFITNEQFF. In nucleotides, the CDR3 is TGTGCCAGCAAAAGGACTTTCATAACCAATGAGCAGTTCTTC.

The chain is built from TRBV28 and TRBJ2-5; TRBD1 matches 10 bases. The germline V gene has CDR1 MDHEN and CDR2 SYDVKM. There are 14 residues in the CDR3. The V segment lost 3 bases and the J segment 7 bases; nucleotides outside the gene matches: 5. This CDR3 reads CASSLSDRGTTQYF. CDR3 bases: TGTGCCAGCAGTTTGTCGGACAGGGGGACGACCCAGTACTTC.